What follows are 30 T cell receptor beta chains derived from one specimen sequenced in a study of T cells in Graves' hyperthyroidism and ophthalmopathy (dated by TCRdb to the late 2010s). Library generation was performed with multiplex PCR. The run used an Illumina HiSeq 2000. The TCR beta CDR3 regions were amplified from the RNA transcripts. A first-round RT-PCR of the TCR CDR3 used the HTBI primer set with the Qiagen OneStep RT-PCR kit. TCRdb cleaned the public reads at Q25 with fastp, built clones with MiXCR and kept in-frame beta chains. A single entry per CDR3 protein holds the most common genes and DNA from its merged rows. The sample table lists around 700,000 distinct CDR3 sequences, 18% of them with a count of one. The ten largest make up roughly a sixth of the sample. Sequenced: blood. Receptors were obtained from a woman in her forties or fifties with Graves' hyperthyroidism that later progressed to Graves' ophthalmopathy.

The chain links TRBV19 to TRBJ2-2; TRBD2 aligns across 9 bases. The germline V gene encodes CDR1 LNHDA and CDR2 SQIVND (reference sequence). This CDR3 region has 15 residues. The J segment lost 5 bases and the V segment lost 5 bases, leaving 6 bases of the junction unmatched. CDR3 DNA sequence: TGTGCCAGTAGTCCGTTTGCGGGGGGGACCGGGGAGCTGTTTTTT. Amino acid sequence: CASSPFAGGTGELFF.

The table lists this clonotype with many counts. The chain uses TRBV12-3 or TRBV12-4 and TRBJ1-1, with no clear D. Trimming removed 8 bases at V and 1 base at J, with 14 bases between. The CDR3 contains 14 residues. Written as DNA, the CDR3 is TGTGCCAGCGGCTGGTATGACACGAACACTGAAGCTTTCTTT. Its translation is CASGWYDTNTEAFF.

As regards this clonotype: A much larger clone sits a single nucleotide away, making a read error possible. The chain couples TRBV11-2 to TRBJ1-1; D not resolved. Germline V gene sequence: CDR1 SGHAT, CDR2 FQNNGV. The length of the CDR3 is 13 residues. The CDR3 DNA follows: TGTGCCAGCAGCTTAGTAAACCCCACTAAAGCTTTCTTT. Amino acids: CASSLVNPTKAFF.

The chain has TRBV6-2 or TRBV6-3 and TRBJ1-1, with TRBD1 as a possible D gene (5 bases). The germline gives CDR1 MNHEY, CDR2 SVGEGT. CDR3 length equals 11 residues. Trimming left V 6 bases short and J 11 bases short, with 13 bases between. This chain's CDR3 is CASSPGRGAFF. CDR3 DNA: TGTGCCAGCAGCCCGGGACGGGGGGCTTTCTTT.

The rearrangement links TRBV10-3 to TRBJ2-7; D ambiguous. Germline assignment: CDR1 ENHRY and CDR2 SYGVKD. The CDR3 has 11 residues. V lost 2 bases, J lost 6 bases, and 5 bases lay in between. The CDR3 loop is CAISETVEQYF. CDR3 in DNA: TGTGCCATCAGTGAGACGGTCGAGCAGTACTTC.

This clonotype has just a few counts. The V call is TRBV6-1, the J call TRBJ2-3; no clear D. The CDR3 runs 13 residues. Trimming removed 4 bases at V and 1 base at J, with 6 bases between. The germline V gene encodes CDR1 MNHNS and CDR2 SASEGT. CDR3 sequence reads: CASSGRRTDTQYF. CDR3 in DNA: TGTGCCAGCAGTGGGCGACGCACAGATACGCAGTATTTT.

This clonotype appeared many times. This sequence joins TRBV20-1 and TRBJ2-3, with 16 bases matching TRBD2. Trimming at V came to 4 bases and at J to 4 bases, leaving 2 bases not matched to a gene. The CDR3 is 15 residues long. The germline gives CDR1 DFQATT, CDR2 SNEGSKA (reference sequence). CDR3 nucleotides: TGCAGTGCTACCGGGACTAGCGGGGGGGCAGATACGCAGTATTTT. Encoded protein: CSATGTSGGADTQYF.

This clonotype was counted a single time. The chain combines TRBV19 with TRBJ2-5; perhaps TRBD1 as D (6 bases). This CDR3 spans 13 amino acids. The germline CDR1 and CDR2 sequences are LNHDA and SQIVND (reference sequence). V lost 6 bases, J lost 5 bases, and 13 bases lay in between. The DNA for the CDR3 is TGTGCCAGTAGATCAACAGGGCTGGAGACCCAGTACTTC. This encodes CASRSTGLETQYF.

This clonotype has a count of ten or more. The chain links TRBV20-1 to TRBJ1-1; TRBD1 aligns across 10 bases. V was pared by 5 bases and J by 5 bases, with 8 bases of the junction left unmatched. Germline lookup yields CDR1 DFQATT and CDR2 SNEGSKA (reference sequence). The CDR3 spans 14 residues. The CDR3 DNA follows: TGCAGTGCTGATCGACAGGGGGCGCTGACTGAAGCTTTCTTT. It is translated as CSADRQGALTEAFF.

The rearrangement joins TRBV6-1 to TRBJ2-1; 8 bases fit TRBD1. V lost 6 bases to trimming and J lost 7 bases; unmatched junction nucleotides: 8. The CDR3 loop spans 14 amino acids. Germline loops: CDR1 MNHNS, CDR2 SASEGT. The chain's CDR3 is CASRSQGARNEQFF. The CDR3 nucleotides are TGTGCCAGCAGATCTCAGGGGGCGCGGAATGAGCAGTTCTTC.

This clonotype turned up a few times. V and J are TRBV20-1 and TRBJ2-7, with TRBD1 matching over 7 bases. Trimming took 6 bases from V and 7 from J; bases not matched to a gene: 9. This CDR3 is built from 12 residues. Germline V CDR1 and CDR2: DFQATT, SNEGSKA (reference sequence). CDR3 coding DNA: TGCAGTGCCCCCGAGGGGGCCAGGGAGCAGTACTTC. Its translation: CSAPEGAREQYF.

V gene TRBV5-4 combines with J gene TRBJ2-2; D uncertain. Germline V gene data show CDR1 as SGHNT and CDR2 as YYREEE (reference sequence). V lost 4 bases and J lost 0, with 10 bases in between. The CDR3 length is 15 residues. This chain's CDR3 is CASSQRRANTGELFF. The CDR3 nucleotides are TGTGCCAGCAGCCAAAGGAGAGCGAACACCGGGGAGCTGTTTTTT.

This clonotype was found a few times. V usage is TRBV20-1 and J usage is TRBJ2-1; 8 nucleotides match TRBD2. CDR3 size: 17 residues. V dropped 4 bases and J dropped 8; count of bases not matched to a gene: 19. Germline CDR1 reads DFQATT; CDR2 reads SNEGSKA (reference sequence). CDR3 in amino acids: CSATKMQPGLVFHEQFF. The DNA for the CDR3 is TGCAGTGCTACTAAAATGCAACCGGGACTAGTTTTTCATGAGCAGTTCTTC.

Worth noting for this clonotype: A read error may explain this, as a much larger clone is one base away. V usage is TRBV7-9 and J usage is TRBJ1-1, with 8 bases identical to TRBD1. The CDR3 runs 18 residues. CDR1 is SEHNR and CDR2 is FQNEAQ in the germline V gene (reference sequence). The V gene end was trimmed by 5 bases and the J gene end by 3 bases; junction bases not matched to a gene: 17. The CDR3 region is CASSRGWDRWGADTEAFF. The CDR3, as DNA: TGTGCCAGCAGCAGAGGATGGGACAGGTGGGGTGCGGACACTGAAGCTTTCTTT.

The rearrangement joins TRBV7-2 to TRBJ2-4; D unresolved. The V and J ends lost 3 bases and 0 bases respectively, with 15 bases between them. The CDR3 totals 17 residues. CDR1 is SGHTA, CDR2 FQGNSA, per germline. This CDR3 reads CASSFRVQTLAKNIQYF. In DNA form, the CDR3 reads TGTGCCAGCAGCTTTCGGGTTCAGACCTTAGCCAAAAACATTCAGTACTTC.

This clonotype appeared many times. The gene calls are TRBV12-3 or TRBV12-4 and TRBJ1-1; D remains unclear. This CDR3 contains 13 residues. Deletions cut 1 base from V and 5 bases from J, with 8 bases between. Written as DNA, the CDR3 is TGTGCCAGCAGTTTAGGGGGTAAGACTGAAGCTTTCTTT. Translated, it gives CASSLGGKTEAFF.

Many counts were recorded for this clonotype. The rearrangement uses TRBV27 and TRBJ2-7; 7 bases are shared with TRBD1. Germline V gene sequence: CDR1 MNHEY, CDR2 SMNVEV (reference sequence). The CDR3 is made up of 14 amino acids. The trim removed 6 bases at V and 2 bases at J, leaving 7 bases unmatched. DNA for the CDR3: TGTGCCAGCAGCTTAGGTGGGACAGCCTACGAGCAGTACTTC. Translated, it gives CASSLGGTAYEQYF.

This clonotype came up a few times. The chain has TRBV4-1 and TRBJ1-5; D is unresolved. With 1 base removed from V and 2 bases from J, the gap between germline ends came to 9 bases. The CDR3 totals 15 residues. Per the germline V gene, CDR1 is MGHRA and CDR2 is YSYEKL. In DNA, the CDR3 is TGCGCCAGCAGCCAAGGAACCCGCGGCAATCAGCCCCAGCATTTT. Translating it yields CASSQGTRGNQPQHF.

The chain employs TRBV11-2 and TRBJ2-7; 9 nucleotides agree with TRBD1. Germline V gives CDR1 SGHAT, CDR2 FQNNGV. This CDR3 spans 15 amino acids. Losses at the gene ends were 2 bases for V and 1 base for J; bases not matched to a gene: 3. DNA for the CDR3: TGTGCCAGCAGCTTACGACAGGGGGTGTCCTACGAGCAGTACTTC. It codes for CASSLRQGVSYEQYF.

This clonotype has a count of ten or more. CDR3 sequence (DNA): TGTGCCAGCAGACCCGACAGGGGGCATTCAGGCTATGGCTACACCTTC. Protein product: CASRPDRGHSGYGYTF. The chain carries TRBV6-1 and TRBJ1-2; the match to TRBD1 covers 10 bases. With 6 bases clipped from V and 4 bases from J, the junction kept 11 bases outside the gene matches. There are 16 residues in the CDR3. CDR1 and CDR2 (germline): MNHNS, SASEGT.

This clonotype showed up just a few times. The CDR3 DNA is TGTGCCAGCAGTTCTCTGGGACGGCCAACGGTGTTAATCAATCAGCCCCAGCATTTT. Encoded protein: CASSSLGRPTVLINQPQHF. The rearrangement joins TRBV6-2 or TRBV6-3 to TRBJ1-5, with a tentative D call TRBD1 (5 bases). Germline V gene lookup returns CDR1 MNHEY and CDR2 SVGEGT. The V end was cut by 4 bases, the J end by 3 bases, with 25 bases between. The CDR3 length is 19 residues.

The chain employs TRBV5-1 and TRBJ1-4; the match to TRBD1 covers 8 bases. The germline CDR1 and CDR2 sequences are SGHRS and YFSETQ. V trimming: 4 bases; J trimming: 5 bases; junction bases outside the gene matches: 10. This CDR3 region has 16 residues. CDR3 sequence (DNA): TGCGCCAGCAGCCTCTCAGGGGGCGAGGGAAATGAAAAACTGTTTTTT. It translates to CASSLSGGEGNEKLFF.

This clonotype was counted at least ten times. This rearrangement joins TRBV7-9 to TRBJ1-2; D is perhaps TRBD1 (5 bases). Trimming cost V 6 bases and J 5 bases, with 16 bases left between them. The germline gives CDR1 SEHNR, CDR2 FQNEAQ (reference sequence). The CDR3 sequence is 14 residues long. CDR3 nucleotide sequence: TGTGCCAGCAGGGCTGGCGGGACTCGGTATGGCTACACCTTC. Translating gives CASRAGGTRYGYTF.

This clonotype came up many times. The chain employs TRBV5-1 and TRBJ1-2; TRBD1 matches at 7 bases. The CDR3 spans 14 residues. CDR1 and CDR2 from the germline V gene are SGHRS and YFSETQ. V shed 2 bases, J shed 6 bases, and the junction held 7 bases outside the gene matches. CDR3 sequence reads: CASSLQTGSDGYTF. The CDR3 DNA sequence: TGCGCCAGCAGCTTACAGACAGGGTCCGATGGCTACACCTTC.

This clonotype has at least ten counts. The CDR3 coding sequence is TGTGCCAGCAGCCCAGGGGCGGTGAACACTGAAGCTTTCTTT. It codes for CASSPGAVNTEAFF. The chain couples TRBV11-1 to TRBJ1-1; maybe TRBD1 (6 bases). The V gene's germline CDR1 is SGHAT and CDR2 FQDESV (reference sequence). With 5 bases removed from V and 0 bases from J, the gap between germline ends came to 10 bases. CDR3 size: 14 residues.

There are many counts of this clonotype. The V gene is TRBV13, the J gene TRBJ2-7, with D perhaps matching TRBD2 (6 bases). This CDR3 spans 14 amino acids. CDR1 is PRHDT, CDR2 FYEKMQ, per germline (reference sequence). Trimming removed 6 bases at V and 4 bases at J, with 16 bases between. Here the CDR3 reads CASSDSPTSYEQYF. The CDR3 DNA reads TGTGCCAGCAGTGACTCACCGACTAGTTACGAGCAGTACTTC.

Turning to this clonotype: Given the absence of the conserved phenylalanine or tryptophan at the CDR3 end, a read error is likely. V gene TRBV2 combines with J gene TRBJ1-4, with D hard to call. This CDR3 is 16 amino acids long. Germline V gives CDR1 SNHLY, CDR2 FYNNEI. The V end lost 6 bases, the J end lost 7 bases, and 21 bases lay between the germline ends. The chain's CDR3 is CASRNTLEYPAEKLFS. CDR3 sequence (DNA): TGTGCCAGCAGAAACACCCTGGAGTACCCTGCTGAAAAACTGTTTTCT.

This chain connects TRBV6-2 or TRBV6-3 to TRBJ2-1; 8 bases match TRBD1. Germline V gene sequence: CDR1 MNHEY, CDR2 SVGEGT. This CDR3 has 16 amino acids. The V and J ends lost 6 bases and 5 bases, in that order; junction bases with no gene match: 12. CDR3 nucleotide sequence: TGTGCCAGCAGCAACAGGGGGTATCGTTTGAACAATGAGCAGTTCTTC. Translated: CASSNRGYRLNNEQFF.

The chain carries TRBV3-1 and TRBJ2-1, with a tentative D call TRBD2 (6 bases). V was shortened by 2 bases and J by 4 bases, with 18 bases between the two germline ends. Germline CDR1 and CDR2: LGHDT and YNNKEL (reference sequence). The CDR3 sequence is 17 residues long. Here the CDR3 DNA reads TGTGCCAGCAGCCAACGCTCGGCGCGGGGACCGTACAATGAGCAGTTCTTC. It specifies CASSQRSARGPYNEQFF.

The sample holds many counts of this clonotype. The chain joins TRBV15 to TRBJ2-7; no firm D call. The length of the CDR3 is 15 residues. The V end lost 0 bases, the J end lost 2 bases, and 11 bases lay between the germline ends. Germline V gene data show CDR1 as LNHNV and CDR2 as YYDKDF (reference sequence). The CDR3 bases are TGTGCCACCAGCAGAGATCTGAATGGAGCCTACGAGCAGTACTTC. This encodes CATSRDLNGAYEQYF.